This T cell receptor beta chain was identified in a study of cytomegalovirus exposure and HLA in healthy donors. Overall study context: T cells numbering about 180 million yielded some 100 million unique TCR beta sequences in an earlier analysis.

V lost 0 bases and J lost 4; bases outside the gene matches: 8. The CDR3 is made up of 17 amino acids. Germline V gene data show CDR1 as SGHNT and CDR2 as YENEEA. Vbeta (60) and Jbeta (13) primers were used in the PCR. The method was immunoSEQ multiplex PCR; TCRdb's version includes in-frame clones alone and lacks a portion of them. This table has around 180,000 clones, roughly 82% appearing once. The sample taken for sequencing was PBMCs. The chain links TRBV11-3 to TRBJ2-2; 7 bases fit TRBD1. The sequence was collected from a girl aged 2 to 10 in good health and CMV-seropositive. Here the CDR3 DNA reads TGTGCCAGCAGCTTAGACGGGTGGGACAGATCCACCGGGGAGCTGTTTTTT. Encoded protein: CASSLDGWDRSTGELFF.